The clone carrying this TCR beta chain was found many times. This entry belongs to a study of HIV-infected patients and healthy controls. Antiretroviral therapy had run roughly three months, about 14 weeks, before follow-up blood collection. No cell fractionation was done, so the repertoire covers all unsorted peripheral blood T cells. About 540 ng RNA was reverse transcribed with alpha and beta constant-region primers. Separate chain-specific third strand synthesis with multiplexing indices produced the alpha and beta libraries. TCRdb called the 5' RACE reads again in MiXCR, with one record for every CDR3 protein. The sample consists of 5,700 or so distinct CDR3 sequences, roughly 8.9% of them appearing once. CDR3 size: 14 residues. V lost 3 bases, J lost 3 bases, and 12 bases lay in between. The germline V gene has CDR1 SEHNR and CDR2 FQNEAQ (reference sequence).

This TCR derives from an adult with HIV infection. This chain connects TRBV7-9 to TRBJ2-7; D not resolved. The sample here was blood, taken during antiretroviral therapy. The CDR3 region has the DNA TGTGCCAGCAGCTTGGGTCAGAGACACTACGAGCAGTACTTC. Its protein product is CASSLGQRHYEQYF.